A selection of T cell receptor beta chains follows, all from one sample in a study of CD8 T cells in ankylosing spondylitis. TCRdb re-called the 5' RACE reads with MiXCR, one entry per CDR3 protein. The table has 250,000 to 400,000 distinct CDR3 sequences, 11% seen once. Material: blood, either unsorted or a sorted T cell fraction (not recorded which). These receptor sequences come from a female donor with ankylosing spondylitis or in good health (not recorded which). The CDR3 runs from the conserved cysteine through the conserved F or W. D genes are given only for firm matches. The size of a clone is reported for some rows only, either as once, few or many, or as a class for expanded clones.

d_call j_call clone_size v_call cdr3_aa cdr3_nt
NA TRBJ1-1 few TRBV7-2 CASSRPGPAAFF TGTGCCAGCAGCAGACCGGGACCGGCGGCTTTCTTT
TRBD2 TRBJ2-7 many TRBV29-1 CSATPSGRSYEQYF TGCAGCGCTACGCCTAGCGGGAGGTCCTACGAGCAGTACTTC
TRBD2 TRBJ2-3 many TRBV20-1 CSASLAGGQTTQYF TGCAGTGCTAGCCTAGCGGGGGGCCAAACAACGCAGTATTTT
NA TRBJ1-1 few TRBV9 CASSVAGRANTEAFF TGTGCCAGCAGCGTAGCTGGACGGGCGAACACTGAAGCTTTCTTT
TRBD1 TRBJ2-3 many TRBV5-5 CASSPYDRVRTDTQYF TGTGCCAGCAGCCCCTACGACAGGGTCAGGACAGATACGCAGTATTTT
NA TRBJ2-2 NA TRBV7-2 CASSGETNTGELFF TGTGCCAGCAGCGGGGAGACGAACACCGGGGAGCTGTTTTTT
TRBD2 TRBJ2-3 few TRBV5-5 CASSLPSGSPDTQYF TGTGCCAGCAGCTTGCCTAGCGGGAGCCCAGATACGCAGTATTTT
NA TRBJ2-3 many TRBV10-3 CAISESSPTRSTDTQYF TGTGCCATCAGTGAGTCGTCCCCGACGAGGAGCACAGATACGCAGTATTTT
NA TRBJ1-6 NA TRBV3-1 CASSPTGTQNSPLHF TGTGCCAGCAGCCCCACCGGGACACAGAATTCACCCCTCCACTTT
NA TRBJ2-7 NA TRBV16 CASSQSGLGEQYF TGTGCCAGCAGCCAATCTGGGCTGGGAGAGCAGTACTTC
TRBD1 TRBJ2-7 few TRBV20-1 CSAIQGIDEQYF TGCAGTGCAATACAGGGGATCGACGAGCAGTACTTC
NA TRBJ2-7 many TRBV11-2 CASSLTKSGEQYF TGTGCCAGCAGCTTGACCAAATCGGGCGAGCAGTACTTC
NA TRBJ2-1 NA TRBV7-3 CASSLTGTPAVEPFF TGTGCCAGCAGCTTAACTGGGACCCCTGCCGTCGAGCCGTTCTTC
NA TRBJ2-7 NA TRBV5-5 CASRDPYEQYF TGTGCCAGCAGGGATCCATACGAGCAGTACTTC
TRBD2 TRBJ2-3 many TRBV3-1 CASSQELGLAGDTQYF TGTGCCAGCAGCCAAGAGCTCGGACTAGCGGGAGATACGCAGTATTTT
NA TRBJ2-7 few TRBV5-5 CASSLRATANNEQYF TGTGCCAGCAGCTTACGGGCCACGGCTAATAACGAGCAGTACTTC
NA TRBJ2-3 many TRBV20-1 CSARDRTADTQYF TGCAGTGCTAGAGATCGGACAGCAGATACGCAGTATTTT
NA TRBJ2-5 many TRBV5-1 CASSLQGTPETQYF TGCGCCAGCAGCTTGCAGGGGACCCCAGAGACCCAGTACTTC
NA TRBJ2-3 few TRBV28 CASSSNPEDLTDTDTQYF TGTGCCAGCAGTTCTAACCCTGAGGACCTTACGGACACAGATACGCAGTATTTT
NA TRBJ1-6 many TRBV20-1 CSAREVGGRGNSPLHF TGCAGTGCTAGAGAAGTCGGGGGCAGGGGTAATTCACCCCTCCACTTT
TRBD1 TRBJ1-2 NA TRBV5-1 CASSSGQGNYGYTF TGCGCCAGCAGCTCGGGACAGGGGAACTATGGCTACACCTTC
NA TRBJ2-5 few TRBV5-1 CATSTSGQKETQYF TGCGCCACCTCGACCTCCGGACAGAAGGAGACCCAGTACTTC